Listed below are T cell receptor beta chains from one sample, sequenced in a study of identical twins. Each CDR3 protein is one row after TCRdb ran MiXCR on the 5' RACE reads. The repertoire holds 750,000 to 950,000 distinct CDR3 sequences, with 9% to 15% as singletons. The data were also submitted as part of a second study, on yellow fever vaccine responses in identical twins.

The sequenced material came from PBMCs. These receptors came from a woman aged 18-30 years in good health. The CDR3 runs from the conserved cysteine through the conserved F or W.

>TRBJ2-4|TRBV4-1
CASSQGRASGAKNIQYF
>TRBJ2-5|TRBV12-3/TRBV12-4
CASSQAMGTQYF
>TRBJ2-5|TRBV20-1
CSARGGASGETQYF
>TRBJ2-3|TRBV5-1
CASSLEASSGIPQYF
>TRBJ2-3|TRBV9
CASSVGPTTGTDTQYF
>TRBJ2-3|TRBV7-9
CASSLVASTDTQYF
>TRBJ2-7|TRBV27
CASSWQGIHEQYF
>TRBJ2-1|TRBV10-3
CAITDLAAYNEQFF
>TRBJ2-1|TRBV7-9
CASSVRAYNEQFF
>TRBJ1-5|TRBV7-8
CASSLDHRGLSNQPQHF
>TRBJ2-7|TRBV19
CASSTKPGQRLAGITYEQYF
>TRBJ2-2|TRBV5-1
CASSLGGPSRGELFF
>TRBJ2-7|TRBV19
CASSMGTNSYEQYF
>TRBJ2-3|TRBV5-1
CASSLTPGLAGGPDTQYF
>TRBJ2-3|TRBV29-1
CSVEGGPHRGRPDTQYF
>TRBJ2-7|TRBV7-6
CASSITGGRVLGEQYF
>TRBJ2-1|TRBV28
CASSTLASGRVYNEQFF
>TRBJ2-7|TRBV29-1
CSVEDRLAGLSYEQYF
>TRBJ2-2|TRBV5-6
CASSSDPAGTGELFF
>TRBJ2-7|TRBV29-1
CSVDVPTRSSYEQYF
>TRBJ2-7|TRBV11-2
CASSLVGGQGVQYF
>TRBJ1-6|TRBV7-9
CASSRREVVDSPLHF
>TRBJ2-2|TRBV6-5
CASSYPGLAGAGAGELFF
>TRBJ2-2|TRBV15
CATSPGPDTGELFF
>TRBJ2-5|TRBV20-1
CSARSTSGGRTQYF
>TRBJ1-5|TRBV29-1
CSVQKTGGRDQPQHF
>TRBJ1-1|TRBV5-8
CASSFGTGGFGVAFF
>TRBJ2-5|TRBV18
CASSPPASETQYF
>TRBJ2-2|TRBV20-1
CSARGGNTGELFF
>TRBJ2-1|TRBV9
CASSVASGTGLHEQFF
>TRBJ2-5|TRBV7-2
CASSLGVLAGETQYF
>TRBJ2-1|TRBV7-3
CASSLTRTSVNEQFF
>TRBJ1-2|TRBV3-1
CASSQLDRGAYGYTF
>TRBJ1-6|TRBV4-1
CASSSHHRGGSPLHF